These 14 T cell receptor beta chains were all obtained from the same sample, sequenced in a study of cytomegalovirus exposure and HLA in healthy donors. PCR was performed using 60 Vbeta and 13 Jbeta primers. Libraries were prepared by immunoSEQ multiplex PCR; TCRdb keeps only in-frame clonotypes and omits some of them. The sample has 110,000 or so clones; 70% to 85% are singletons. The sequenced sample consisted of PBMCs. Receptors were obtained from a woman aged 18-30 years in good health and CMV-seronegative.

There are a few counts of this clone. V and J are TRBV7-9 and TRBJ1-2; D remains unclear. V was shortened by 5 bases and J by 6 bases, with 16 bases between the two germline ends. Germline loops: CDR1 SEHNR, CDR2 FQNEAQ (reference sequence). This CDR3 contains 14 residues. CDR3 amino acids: CASSVDTVVHGYTF. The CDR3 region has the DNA TGTGCCAGCAGCGTAGATACGGTAGTGCATGGCTACACCTTC.

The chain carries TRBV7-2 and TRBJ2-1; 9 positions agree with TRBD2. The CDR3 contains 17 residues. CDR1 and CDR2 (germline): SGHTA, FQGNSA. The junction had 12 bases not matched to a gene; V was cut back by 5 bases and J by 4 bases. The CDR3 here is CASSLILAGVGYNEQFF. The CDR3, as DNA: TGTGCCAGCAGCCTTATTTTAGCGGGAGTTGGGTACAATGAGCAGTTCTTC. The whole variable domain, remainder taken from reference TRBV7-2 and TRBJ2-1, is GAGVSQSPSNKVTEKGKDVELRCDPISGHTALYWYRQSLGQGLEFLIYFQGNSAPDKSGLPSDRFSAERTGGSVSTLTIQRTQQEDSAVYLCASSLILAGVGYNEQFFGPGTRLTVL.

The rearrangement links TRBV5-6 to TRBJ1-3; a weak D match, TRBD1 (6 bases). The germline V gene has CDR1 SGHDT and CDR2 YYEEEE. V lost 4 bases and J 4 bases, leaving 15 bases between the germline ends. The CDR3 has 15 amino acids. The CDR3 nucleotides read TGTGCCAGCAGCGTGAACAGGGTGAAGGGAAACACCATATATTTT. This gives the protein CASSVNRVKGNTIYF.

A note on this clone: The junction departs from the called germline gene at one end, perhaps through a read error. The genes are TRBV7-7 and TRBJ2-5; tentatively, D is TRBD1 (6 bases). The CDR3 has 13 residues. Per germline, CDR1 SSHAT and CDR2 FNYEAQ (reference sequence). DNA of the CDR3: TGTGCTAGCAGCTATACAGGGTTAGGGACCCAGTACTTC. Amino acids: CASSYTGLGTQYF.

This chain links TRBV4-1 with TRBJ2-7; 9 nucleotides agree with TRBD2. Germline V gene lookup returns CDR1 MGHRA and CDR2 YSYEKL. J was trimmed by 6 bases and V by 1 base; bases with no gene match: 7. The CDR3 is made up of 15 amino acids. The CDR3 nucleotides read TGCGCCAGCAGCCAAGGTCCTAGCGGGATTGGCGAGCAGTACTTC. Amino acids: CASSQGPSGIGEQYF.

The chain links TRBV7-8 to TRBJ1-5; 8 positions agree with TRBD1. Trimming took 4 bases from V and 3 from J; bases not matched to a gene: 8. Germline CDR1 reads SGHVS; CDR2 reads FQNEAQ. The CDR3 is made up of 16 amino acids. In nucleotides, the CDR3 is TGTGCCAGCAGCTCAGGACAGGGCAATTCCAATCAGCCCCAGCATTTT. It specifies CASSSGQGNSNQPQHF.

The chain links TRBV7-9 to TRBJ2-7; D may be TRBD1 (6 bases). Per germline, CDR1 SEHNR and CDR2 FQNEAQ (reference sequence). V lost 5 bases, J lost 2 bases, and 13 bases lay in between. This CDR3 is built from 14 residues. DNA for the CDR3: TGTGCCAGCAGCGGGTCCGGGACACCCTACGAGCAGTACGTC. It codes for CASSGSGTPYEQYV.

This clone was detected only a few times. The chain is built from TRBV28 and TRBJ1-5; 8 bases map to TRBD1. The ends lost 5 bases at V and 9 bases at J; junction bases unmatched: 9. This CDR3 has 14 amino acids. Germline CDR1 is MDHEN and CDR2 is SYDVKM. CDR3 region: CASSPTGAHRPQHF. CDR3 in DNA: TGTGCCAGCAGTCCGACAGGGGCCCATCGGCCCCAGCATTTT.

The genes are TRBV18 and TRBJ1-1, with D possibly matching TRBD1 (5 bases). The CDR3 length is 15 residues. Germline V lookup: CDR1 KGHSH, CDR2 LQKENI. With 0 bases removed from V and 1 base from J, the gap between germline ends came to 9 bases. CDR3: CASSPPGGRNTEAFF. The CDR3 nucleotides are TGTGCCAGCTCACCACCGGGGGGGAGGAACACTGAAGCTTTCTTT.

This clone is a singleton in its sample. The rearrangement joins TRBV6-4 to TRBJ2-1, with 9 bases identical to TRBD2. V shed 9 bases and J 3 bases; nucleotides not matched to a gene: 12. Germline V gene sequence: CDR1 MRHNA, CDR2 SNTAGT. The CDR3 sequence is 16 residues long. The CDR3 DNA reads TGTGCCAGGGGGGGTAGCGGGAGTAGTAGCTACAATGAGCAGTTCTTC. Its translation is CARGGSGSSSYNEQFF.

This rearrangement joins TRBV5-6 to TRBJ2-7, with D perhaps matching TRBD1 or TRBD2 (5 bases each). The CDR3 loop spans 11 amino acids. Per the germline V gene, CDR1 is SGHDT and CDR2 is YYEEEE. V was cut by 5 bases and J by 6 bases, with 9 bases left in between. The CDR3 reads CASRNGGEQYV. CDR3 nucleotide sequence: TGTGCCAGCAGGAATGGGGGCGAGCAGTACGTC.

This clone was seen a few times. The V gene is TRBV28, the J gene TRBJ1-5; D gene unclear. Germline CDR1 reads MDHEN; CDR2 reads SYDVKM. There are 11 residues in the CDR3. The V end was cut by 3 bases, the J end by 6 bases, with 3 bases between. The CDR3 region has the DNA TGTGCCAGCAGTTTTAGTCAGCCCCAGCATTTT. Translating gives CASSFSQPQHF.

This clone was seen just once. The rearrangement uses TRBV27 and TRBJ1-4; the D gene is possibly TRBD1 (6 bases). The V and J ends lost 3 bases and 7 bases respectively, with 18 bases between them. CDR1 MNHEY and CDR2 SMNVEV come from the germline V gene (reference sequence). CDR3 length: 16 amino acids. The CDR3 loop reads CASSLGTGSIAEKLFF. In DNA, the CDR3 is TGTGCCAGCAGTTTGGGAACAGGGTCGATTGCTGAAAAACTGTTTTTT.

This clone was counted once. The CDR3 loop reads CAITRGPNQPQHF. The CDR3, as DNA: TGTGCCATCACACGGGGTCCCAATCAGCCCCAGCATTTT. This chain links TRBV2 with TRBJ1-5; D is unclear. V lost 10 bases and J lost 3, with 13 bases in between. The CDR3 extends over 13 amino acids. Germline loops: CDR1 SNHLY, CDR2 FYNNEI.